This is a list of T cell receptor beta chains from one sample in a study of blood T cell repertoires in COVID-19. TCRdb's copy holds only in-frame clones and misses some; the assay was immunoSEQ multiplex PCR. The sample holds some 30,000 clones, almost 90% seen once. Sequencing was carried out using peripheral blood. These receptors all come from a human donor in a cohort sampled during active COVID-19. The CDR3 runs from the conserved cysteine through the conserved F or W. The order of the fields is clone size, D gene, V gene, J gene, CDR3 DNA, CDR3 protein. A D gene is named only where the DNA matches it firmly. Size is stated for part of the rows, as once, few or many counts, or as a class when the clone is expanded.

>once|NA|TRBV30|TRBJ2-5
TGTGCCTGGGCTGGGGGGTCCGGGACCCAGTACTTC
CAWAGGSGTQYF
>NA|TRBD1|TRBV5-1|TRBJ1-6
TGCGCCAGCAGCCAGGGACAGTTAAATTCACCCCTCCACTTT
CASSQGQLNSPLHF
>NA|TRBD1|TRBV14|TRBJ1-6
TGTGCCAGCAGCCCTACCACAGGGGGGTCACCCCTCCACTTT
CASSPTTGGSPLHF
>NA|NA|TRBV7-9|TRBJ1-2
TGTGCCAGCACCCTCGGGGGACCCTATGGCTACACCTTC
CASTLGGPYGYTF
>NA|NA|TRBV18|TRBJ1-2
TGTGCCAGCTCACCACCGTACAGACCCTACACCTTC
CASSPPYRPYTF
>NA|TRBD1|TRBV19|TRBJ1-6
TGTGCCAGTAGTAGCCGGGACAGGGGGTCCAATAATTCACCCCTCCACTTT
CASSSRDRGSNNSPLHF
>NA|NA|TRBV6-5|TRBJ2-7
TGTGCCAGCATAACGGTCTCCTACGAGCAGTACTTC
CASITVSYEQYF
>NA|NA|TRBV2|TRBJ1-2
TGTGCCAGCAGTGACAGGGTAGGGGGTGGCTACACCTTC
CASSDRVGGGYTF
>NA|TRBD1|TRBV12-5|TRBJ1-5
TGTGCTAGTGGTTTGGGTCTGACAGGGGGGGGGCCCCAGCATTTT
CASGLGLTGGGPQHF
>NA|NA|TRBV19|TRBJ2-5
TGTGCCAGTTCAGGGGTAGAGACCCAGTACTTC
CASSGVETQYF
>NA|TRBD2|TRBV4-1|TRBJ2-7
TGCGCCAGCAGCCCGGAGGGGTTAATAGCGGGGGGGCCGTTTTACGAGCAGTACTTC
CASSPEGLIAGGPFYEQYF
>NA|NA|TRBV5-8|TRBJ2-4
TGTGCCAGCAGCTTGCAGGGGCCAAACATTCAGTACTTC
CASSLQGPNIQYF
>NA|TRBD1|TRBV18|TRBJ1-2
TGTGCCAGCTCACTAGATGACAGGGCGGTCTTTCTCGGCTACACCTTC
CASSLDDRAVFLGYTF
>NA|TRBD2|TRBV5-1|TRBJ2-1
TGCGCCAGCAGCCCCGATAGCGGGGGGGAATACAATGAGCAGTTCTTC
CASSPDSGGEYNEQFF
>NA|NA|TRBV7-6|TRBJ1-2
TGTGCCACGCAACAGGGAGTAGGGTATGGCTACACCTTC
CATQQGVGYGYTF
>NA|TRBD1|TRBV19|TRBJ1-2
TGTGCCAGTAGTGCCCGGACAGGGGCCGGCTACACCTTC
CASSARTGAGYTF
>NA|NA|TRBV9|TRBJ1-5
TGTGCCAGCAGCGAGACAGATAGCAATCAGCCCCAGCATTTT
CASSETDSNQPQHF
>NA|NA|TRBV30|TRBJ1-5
TGTGCCTGGAGTGTGACCGGGGACAATCAGCCCCAGCATTTT
CAWSVTGDNQPQHF
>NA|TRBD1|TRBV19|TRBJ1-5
TGTGCCAGTACCAGGACAGGAGACAATCAGCCCCAGCATTTT
CASTRTGDNQPQHF
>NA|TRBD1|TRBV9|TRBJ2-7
TGTGCCAGCAGCGTAGCCGGACAGGGCGGCGAGCAGTACTTC
CASSVAGQGGEQYF